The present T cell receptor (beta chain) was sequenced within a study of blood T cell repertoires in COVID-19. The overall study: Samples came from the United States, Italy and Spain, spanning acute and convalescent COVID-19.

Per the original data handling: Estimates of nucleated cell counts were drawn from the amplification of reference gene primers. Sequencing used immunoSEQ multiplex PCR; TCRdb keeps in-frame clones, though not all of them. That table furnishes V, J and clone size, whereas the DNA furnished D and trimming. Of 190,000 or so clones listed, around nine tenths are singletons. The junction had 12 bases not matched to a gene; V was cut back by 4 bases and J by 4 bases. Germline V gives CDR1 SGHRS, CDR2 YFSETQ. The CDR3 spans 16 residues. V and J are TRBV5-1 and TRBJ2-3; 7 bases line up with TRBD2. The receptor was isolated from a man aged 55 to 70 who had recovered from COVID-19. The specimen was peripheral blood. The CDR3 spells CASSPLASVQADTQYF. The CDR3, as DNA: TGCGCCAGCAGCCCACTAGCGTCGGTTCAGGCAGATACGCAGTATTTT. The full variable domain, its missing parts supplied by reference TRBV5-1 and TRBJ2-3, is KAGVTQTPRYLIKTRGQQVTLSCSPISGHRSVSWYQQTPGQGLQFLFEYFSETQRNKGNFPGRFSGRQFSNSRSEMNVSTLELGDSALYLCASSPLASVQADTQYFGPGTRLTVL.